This passage covers 31 T cell receptor beta chains from one sample sequenced in a study of beta chain features in type 1 diabetes. The isolated RNA, all of it, was reverse transcribed, so expressed TCRB transcripts were what got sequenced. Profiled with immunoSEQ multiplex PCR; TCRdb holds only in-frame clones, not every one. The data hold just over 600,000 clones, with roughly a sixth observed a single time. The sample consisted of naive CD4+ T cells from blood. The source of these receptors is a man aged 18 to 30 in good health.

The table lists this clone with a few counts. The CDR3 DNA sequence: TGTGCCTGGATTAGGGACAGGGGGAACACTGAAGCTTTCTTT. It codes for CAWIRDRGNTEAFF. The rearrangement joins TRBV30 to TRBJ1-1; 10 bases match TRBD1. This CDR3 spans 14 amino acids. Losses at the gene ends were 4 bases for V and 1 base for J; bases not matched to a gene: 3. Per germline, CDR1 GTSNPN and CDR2 SVGIG (reference sequence). The full variable domain, with the rest looked up from reference TRBV30 and TRBJ1-1, is SQTIHQWPATLVQPVGSPLSLECTVEGTSNPNLYWYRQAAGRGLQLLFYSVGIGQISSEVPQNLSASRPQDRQFILSSKKLLLSDSGFYLCAWIRDRGNTEAFFGQGTRLTVV.

The CDR3 sequence: CASSQSRRPSGANVLTF. CDR3 nucleotide sequence: TGCGCCAGCAGTCAATCTCGCAGGCCTTCTGGGGCCAACGTCCTGACTTTC. This rearrangement joins TRBV23-1 to TRBJ2-6; no firm D call. TRBV23-1 is annotated as an ORF whose role is uncertain. Trimming shortened V by 0 bases and J by 1 base, and 10 bases separated the two germline ends. The CDR3 has 17 residues.

The rearrangement uses TRBV10-3 and TRBJ2-7; D assignment may be TRBD1 or TRBD2 (5 bases each). V lost 0 bases and J 2 bases, leaving 11 bases between the germline ends. Germline lookup yields CDR1 ENHRY and CDR2 SYGVKD. This CDR3 has 15 amino acids. CDR3 loop: CAISESSRETYEQYF. The CDR3 nucleotides read TGTGCCATCAGTGAGTCGTCCAGGGAGACCTACGAGCAGTACTTC.

J is TRBJ2-2 and V is TRBV5-6; TRBD1 matches 7 bases. In germline, CDR1 is SGHDT, CDR2 YYEEEE. V dropped 1 base and J dropped 7; count of bases not matched to a gene: 10. CDR3 length equals 16 residues. The CDR3 loop is CASSLLDRSKGGELFF. The DNA for the CDR3 is TGTGCCAGCAGCTTGCTGGACAGGTCAAAAGGCGGGGAGCTGTTTTTT.

This clone was seen a few times. The J gene is TRBJ2-5, the V gene TRBV27, with 9 positions matching TRBD2. The CDR3 covers 15 residues. Germline CDR1 is MNHEY and CDR2 is SMNVEV (reference sequence). Unmatched junction bases numbered 6, after V lost 2 bases and J lost 5 bases. CDR3 sequence (DNA): TGTGCCAGCAGTTTAGGGTCTAGCGGGGCGGAGACCCAGTACTTC. Translating gives CASSLGSSGAETQYF.

This clone was detected only a few times. The rearrangement links TRBV10-3 to TRBJ2-3; TRBD2 agrees at 9 bases. This CDR3 has 16 residues. Per the germline V gene, CDR1 is ENHRY and CDR2 is SYGVKD. V lost 7 bases, J lost 0 bases, and 8 bases stayed unmatched. The chain's CDR3 is CAITGASGASTDTQYF. CDR3 in DNA: TGTGCCATCACTGGGGCTAGCGGGGCTAGCACAGATACGCAGTATTTT.

The CDR3 DNA sequence: TGTGCCAGCAGCTTGTTGGGCCTGGACGATCAGCCCCAGCATTTT. The encoded protein is CASSLLGLDDQPQHF. The chain uses TRBV5-6 and TRBJ1-5; no definite D call. Trimming shortened V by 1 base and J by 5 bases, and 13 bases separated the two germline ends. There are 15 residues in the CDR3. Germline values: CDR1 SGHDT, CDR2 YYEEEE.

The DNA of the CDR3 is TGTGCCAGCAGCCAAACAGGAGCTAGCGTCAGCACCGGGGAGCTGTTTTTT. This codes for CASSQTGASVSTGELFF. The J gene is TRBJ2-2, the V gene TRBV7-3; D possibly corresponds to TRBD2 (6 bases). The germline CDR1 and CDR2 sequences are SGHTA and FQGTGA. The CDR3 consists of 17 residues. Trimming stripped 5 bases from V and 4 bases from J, with 20 bases between.

The J gene is TRBJ2-7, the V gene TRBV19; D remains ambiguous. With 0 bases removed from V and 2 bases from J, the gap between germline ends came to 5 bases. Germline V lookup: CDR1 LNHDA, CDR2 SQIVND (reference sequence). The CDR3 is made up of 13 amino acids. DNA for the CDR3: TGTGCCAGTAGTATAGATAACACCTACGAGCAGTACTTC. Amino acid sequence: CASSIDNTYEQYF.

This clone was observed a few times. V is TRBV6-1 and J is TRBJ1-5, with a tentative D call TRBD1 (5 bases). This CDR3 has 11 residues. Germline lookup yields CDR1 MNHNS and CDR2 SASEGT. The V gene lost 2 bases and the J gene lost 11 bases, with 7 bases spanning the gap. As DNA, the CDR3 is TGTGCCAGCAGTGAACGGGGGACCCAGCATTTT. Translating gives CASSERGTQHF.

Only a few counts were recorded for this clone. The chain employs TRBV14 and TRBJ1-1; 9 nucleotides match TRBD1. The trim removed 2 bases at V and 2 bases at J, leaving 3 bases unmatched. The CDR3 covers 15 residues. Germline lookup yields CDR1 SGHDN and CDR2 FVKESK. The CDR3 loop is CASSQWGQGNTEAFF. The CDR3 DNA reads TGTGCCAGCAGCCAATGGGGACAGGGTAACACTGAAGCTTTCTTT.

V and J are TRBV15 and TRBJ1-2; D is perhaps TRBD1 (6 bases). With 0 bases removed from V and 4 bases from J, the gap between germline ends came to 12 bases. The length of the CDR3 is 15 residues. Germline V gene data show CDR1 as LNHNV and CDR2 as YYDKDF (reference sequence). This CDR3 is CATSREAGGGYGYTF. The CDR3 DNA follows: TGTGCCACCAGCAGAGAGGCCGGAGGGGGCTATGGCTACACCTTC.

This CDR3 reads CASSLAVGGVNEQFF. CDR3 DNA sequence: TGTGCCAGCAGCTTAGCGGTGGGAGGGGTCAATGAGCAGTTCTTC. The genes are TRBV7-2 and TRBJ2-1, with 7 nucleotides matching TRBD2. CDR3 length: 15 amino acids. V trimming: 0 bases; J trimming: 6 bases; junction bases outside the gene matches: 5. Per germline, CDR1 SGHTA and CDR2 FQGNSA.

V and J are TRBV11-3 and TRBJ2-7; tentatively, D is TRBD1 or TRBD2 (5 bases each). CDR3 length equals 14 residues. Germline V gives CDR1 SGHNT, CDR2 YENEEA. The ends were cut back, 5 bases at V and 4 bases at J, with 15 bases in the middle. The CDR3 spells CASSPGPSGYEQYF. The DNA for the CDR3 is TGTGCCAGCAGCCCGGGACCATCAGGGTACGAGCAGTACTTC.

With regard to this clone: Additional DNA sequences in this sample encode the identical CDR3. CDR3 DNA: TGTGCCACCAGCAGAGATAGAGGGGATACGCAGTATTTT. This translates into CATSRDRGDTQYF. This chain links TRBV15 with TRBJ2-3; possibly TRBD2 for D (5 bases). Germline V gene data show CDR1 as LNHNV and CDR2 as YYDKDF (reference sequence). Trimming left V 0 bases short and J 6 bases short, with 7 bases between. CDR3 length: 13 amino acids.

The chain couples TRBV2 to TRBJ2-3; TRBD2 agrees at 7 bases. CDR3 size: 13 residues. Germline lookup yields CDR1 SNHLY and CDR2 FYNNEI. J gave up 5 bases and V 6 bases, and 5 bases lay outside the gene matches. In DNA, the CDR3 is TGTGCCAGCAGAGTCACGGGAGGAGATACGCAGTATTTT. Translation gives CASRVTGGDTQYF.

The sample holds a few counts of this clone. Different DNA sequences within this sample yield the same CDR3. This chain connects TRBV9 to TRBJ2-7; the match to TRBD1 covers 9 bases. The CDR3 has 14 amino acids. CDR1 and CDR2 from the germline V gene are SGDLS and YYNGEE. Unmatched junction bases numbered 5, after V lost 4 bases and J lost 3 bases. CDR3 nucleotides: TGTGCCAGCAGCCCCCAGGGACAGGGCTACGAGCAGTACTTC. Translating gives CASSPQGQGYEQYF. Complete variable domain (other parts from reference TRBV9 and TRBJ2-7): DSGVTQTPKHLITATGQRVTLRCSPRSGDLSVYWYQQSLDQGLQFLIQYYNGEERAKGNILERFSAQQFPDLHSELNLSSLELGDSALYFCASSPQGQGYEQYFGPGTRLTVT.

This clone has just a few counts. The genes are TRBV29-1 and TRBJ1-4, with 10 bases identical to TRBD1. The CDR3 has 18 residues. In germline, CDR1 is SQVTM, CDR2 ANQGSEA. Trimming at V came to 0 bases and at J to 5 bases, leaving 12 bases not matched to a gene. The CDR3 sequence: CSVEDRGDRGRGNEKLFF. The CDR3 bases are TGCAGCGTTGAAGATAGGGGTGACAGGGGGCGCGGGAATGAAAAACTGTTTTTT.

This clone was detected only a few times. This chain uses TRBV5-1 with TRBJ2-7; D is perhaps TRBD1 (6 bases). CDR1 and CDR2 (germline): SGHRS, YFSETQ. The ends were cut back, 2 bases at V and 3 bases at J, with 15 bases in the middle. This CDR3 spans 15 amino acids. CDR3 protein: CASSFSTGSGYEQYF. For the CDR3, the DNA is TGCGCCAGCAGCTTCTCGACAGGATCGGGCTACGAGCAGTACTTC.

The V gene is TRBV4-2, the J gene TRBJ2-7; possible D gene TRBD1, 6 bases. Germline CDR1 reads LGHNA; CDR2 reads YNFKEQ. The V end lost 0 bases, the J end lost 1 base, and 13 bases lay between the germline ends. The CDR3 runs 16 residues. The CDR3: CASSQDKTGNSYEQYF. The DNA of the CDR3 is TGTGCCAGCAGCCAAGATAAGACAGGTAATTCCTACGAGCAGTACTTC.

This clone has a handful of counts. V is TRBV7-3 and J is TRBJ2-1; 14 bases are a match to TRBD2. The ends lost 4 bases at V and 1 base at J; junction bases unmatched: 12. This CDR3 has 20 amino acids. CDR1 and CDR2 (germline): SGHTA, FQGTGA. For the CDR3, the DNA is TGTGCCAGCAGCTCCGGGACTAGCGGGAGTATCACGGTATCCTACAATGAGCAGTTCTTC. Translation: CASSSGTSGSITVSYNEQFF. Full variable domain (missing parts from reference TRBV7-3 and TRBJ2-1): GAGVSQTPSNKVTEKGKYVELRCDPISGHTALYWYRQSLGQGPEFLIYFQGTGAADDSGLPNDRFFAVRPEGSVSTLKIQRTERGDSAVYLCASSSGTSGSITVSYNEQFFGPGTRLTVL.

This clone appeared a few times. The genes are TRBV5-6 and TRBJ1-1; a possible D gene is TRBD1 (6 bases). This CDR3 region has 16 residues. V was trimmed by 4 bases and J by 0 bases, leaving 16 bases between them. Germline V gene lookup returns CDR1 SGHDT and CDR2 YYEEEE. The CDR3 sequence: CASSGYRAHMNTEAFF. Written as DNA, the CDR3 is TGTGCCAGCAGCGGGTACAGGGCACACATGAACACTGAAGCTTTCTTT.

The CDR3 is CAWSRTVGRSNQPQHF. In DNA form, the CDR3 reads TGTGCCTGGAGTAGGACTGTGGGACGGAGCAATCAGCCCCAGCATTTT. The chain has TRBV30 and TRBJ1-5; possible D gene TRBD1, 5 bases. V dropped 2 bases and J dropped 1 base, with 15 bases sitting between them. CDR1 is GTSNPN, CDR2 SVGIG, per germline (reference sequence). The CDR3 sequence is 16 residues long.

The chain couples TRBV4-3 to TRBJ1-2, with TRBD1 matching over 8 bases. The V gene's germline CDR1 is LGHNA and CDR2 YSLEER. The CDR3 runs 14 residues. V gave up 1 base and J gave up 2 bases; unmatched junction bases: 0. As DNA, the CDR3 is TGCGCCAGCAGCCAAGGGACAGGGAACTATGGCTACACCTTC. Residues: CASSQGTGNYGYTF.

This clone has a count of ten or more. This chain connects TRBV10-3 to TRBJ2-7; D not certain. Trimming removed 4 bases at V and 3 bases at J, with 7 bases between. Germline CDR1 is ENHRY and CDR2 is SYGVKD. This CDR3 has 12 residues. The CDR3 sequence is CAISGTGYEQYF. The CDR3 nucleotides are TGTGCCATCAGTGGAACTGGCTACGAGCAGTACTTC.

The chain has TRBV5-1 and TRBJ2-1; 8 bases fit TRBD1. Germline V CDR1 and CDR2: SGHRS, YFSETQ. The ends lost 4 bases at V and 0 bases at J; junction bases unmatched: 15. This CDR3 is built from 19 residues. CDR3 in DNA: TGCGCCAGCAGCAAGGGGACAGGTTACCCCTCTAGCTCCTACAATGAGCAGTTCTTC. Amino acid sequence: CASSKGTGYPSSSYNEQFF.

This clone was seen only a few times. The genes are TRBV7-9 and TRBJ1-2; 7 nucleotides match TRBD1. Germline V gene sequence: CDR1 SEHNR, CDR2 FQNEAQ (reference sequence). The CDR3 loop spans 13 amino acids. The trim removed 0 bases at V and 14 bases at J, leaving 9 bases unmatched. The CDR3 sequence: CASSLAGDSVKTF. The CDR3 DNA reads as TGTGCCAGCAGCTTAGCCGGGGACAGCGTTAAAACCTTC.

The rearrangement joins TRBV5-4 to TRBJ1-1; TRBD1 is a possible D gene (6 bases). Germline CDR1 is SGHNT and CDR2 is YYREEE (reference sequence). Trimming removed 2 bases at V and 0 bases at J, with 11 bases between. This CDR3 contains 15 residues. The CDR3 DNA reads TGTGCCAGCAGCTTCCTAGGACAGATGAACACTGAAGCTTTCTTT. Translating gives CASSFLGQMNTEAFF.

The chain joins TRBV11-2 to TRBJ1-4; D is possibly TRBD1 (5 bases). The CDR3 extends over 18 amino acids. V was shortened by 6 bases and J by 2 bases, with 22 bases between the two germline ends. In germline, CDR1 is SGHAT, CDR2 FQNNGV. In DNA form, the CDR3 reads TGTGCCAGCAGACTCGGGGCAGGGTATAGTAGGACTAATGAAAAACTGTTTTTT. Translating it yields CASRLGAGYSRTNEKLFF.

This clone appeared many times. The sample carries other DNA sequences with the same CDR3. V gene TRBV19 combines with J gene TRBJ2-4; D gene ambiguous. Germline CDR1 is LNHDA and CDR2 is SQIVND (reference sequence). Trimming cost V 8 bases and J 0 bases, with 8 bases left between them. The CDR3 runs 13 residues. CDR3 coding DNA: TGTGCCAGTTCTTACCTAGCCAAAAACATTCAGTACTTC. Translating gives CASSYLAKNIQYF.

Here the CDR3 DNA reads TGTGCCAGCAAAGGAGAAGGCAGGCTCGACGGCTACACCTTC. It is translated as CASKGEGRLDGYTF. V is TRBV6-6 and J is TRBJ1-2; D ambiguous. The germline V and J ends were trimmed by 7 bases and 8 bases, with 20 bases remaining between them. CDR3 size: 14 residues. CDR1 MNHNY and CDR2 SVGAGI come from the germline V gene (reference sequence).